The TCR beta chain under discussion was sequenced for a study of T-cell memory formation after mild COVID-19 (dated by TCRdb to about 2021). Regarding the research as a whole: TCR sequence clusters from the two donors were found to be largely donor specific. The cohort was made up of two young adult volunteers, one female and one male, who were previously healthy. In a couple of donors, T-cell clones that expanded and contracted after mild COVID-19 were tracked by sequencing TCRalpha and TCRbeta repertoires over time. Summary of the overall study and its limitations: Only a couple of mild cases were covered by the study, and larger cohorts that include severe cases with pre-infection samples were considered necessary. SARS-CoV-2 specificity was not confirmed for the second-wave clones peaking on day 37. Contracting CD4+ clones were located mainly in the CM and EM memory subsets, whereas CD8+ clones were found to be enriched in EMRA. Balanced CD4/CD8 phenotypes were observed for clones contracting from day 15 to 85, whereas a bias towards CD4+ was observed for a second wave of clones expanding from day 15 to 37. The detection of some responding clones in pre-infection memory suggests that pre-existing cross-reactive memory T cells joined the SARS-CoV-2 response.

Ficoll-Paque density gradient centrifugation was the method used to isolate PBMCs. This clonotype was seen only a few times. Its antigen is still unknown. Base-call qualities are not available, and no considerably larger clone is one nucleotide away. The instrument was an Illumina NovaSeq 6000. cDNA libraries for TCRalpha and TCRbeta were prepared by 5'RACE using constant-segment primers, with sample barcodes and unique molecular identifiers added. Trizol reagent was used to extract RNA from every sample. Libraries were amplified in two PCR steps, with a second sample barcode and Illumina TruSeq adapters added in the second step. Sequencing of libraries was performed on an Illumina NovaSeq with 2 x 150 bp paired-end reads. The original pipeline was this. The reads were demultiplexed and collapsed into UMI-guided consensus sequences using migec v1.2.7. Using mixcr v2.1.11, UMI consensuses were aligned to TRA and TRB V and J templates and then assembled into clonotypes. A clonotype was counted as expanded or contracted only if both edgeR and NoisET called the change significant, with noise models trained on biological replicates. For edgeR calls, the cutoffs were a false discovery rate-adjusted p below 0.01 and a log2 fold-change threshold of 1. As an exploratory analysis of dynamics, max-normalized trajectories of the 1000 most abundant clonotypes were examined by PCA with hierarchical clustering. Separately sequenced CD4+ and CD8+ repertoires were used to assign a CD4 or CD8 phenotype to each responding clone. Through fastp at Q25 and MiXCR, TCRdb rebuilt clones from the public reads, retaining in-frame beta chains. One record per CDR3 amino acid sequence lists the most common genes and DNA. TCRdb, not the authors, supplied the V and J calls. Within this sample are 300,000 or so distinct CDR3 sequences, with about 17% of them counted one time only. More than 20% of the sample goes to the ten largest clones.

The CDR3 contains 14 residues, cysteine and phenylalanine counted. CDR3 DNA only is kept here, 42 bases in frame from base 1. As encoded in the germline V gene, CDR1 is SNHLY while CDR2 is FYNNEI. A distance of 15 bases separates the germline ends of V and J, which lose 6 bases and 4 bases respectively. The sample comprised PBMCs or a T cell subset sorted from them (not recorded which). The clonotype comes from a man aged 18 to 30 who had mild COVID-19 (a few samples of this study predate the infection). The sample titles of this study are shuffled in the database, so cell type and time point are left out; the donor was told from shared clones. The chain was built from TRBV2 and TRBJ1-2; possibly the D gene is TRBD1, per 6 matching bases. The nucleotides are TGTGCCAGCAGAGGGACACCCCGGGGCTATGGCTACACCTTC. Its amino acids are CASRGTPRGYGYTF.